The present entry profiles one TCR beta chain with its context. The antigen is undetermined. The record originates from a study of CD8 T cells in ankylosing spondylitis. General study points: A TCR beta motif of several highly homologous variants appeared characteristic of ankylosing spondylitis blood.

Per the germline V gene, CDR1 is MDHEN and CDR2 is SYDVKM. The CDR3 is made up of 17 amino acids. Trimming took off 5 bases at V and 3 bases at J, with 22 bases between the two ends. From the 5' RACE reads, TCRdb called clonotypes with MiXCR, one entry per CDR3 protein. The sample includes some 840,000 distinct CDR3 sequences, approximately 10% of them seen just once. The TCR was taken from a male donor with ankylosing spondylitis. Sequencing was done on a sample of blood, either unsorted or a sorted T cell fraction (not recorded which). The gene calls are TRBV28 and TRBJ1-2, with D tentatively TRBD1 (5 bases). DNA for the CDR3: TGTGCCAGCAGTCCCTTAGGGTTGAGGCGAGGGGACTATGGCTACACCTTC. Translating it yields CASSPLGLRRGDYGYTF.